The sequence of this T cell receptor beta chain was determined in a study of blood T cell repertoires in COVID-19. About the study: Donors in the United States, Italy and Spain gave samples during acute or convalescent COVID-19.

This clone was seen only once. Losses at the gene ends were 4 bases for V and 0 bases for J; bases not matched to a gene: 6. The CDR3 covers 16 residues. Germline loops: CDR1 SGHTA, CDR2 FQGNSA. In the authors' methods: Reference gene primer amplification gave estimated nucleated cell counts. The protocol was immunoSEQ multiplex PCR, while the TCRdb copy is restricted to in-frame clones and leaves out a portion. V, J and clone size are those of that table, while D and trimming were read from the DNA. The sample lists approximately 230,000 clones, around nine tenths occurring once. The source of this sequence is a woman aged 40 to 50 who had recovered from COVID-19. This chain connects TRBV7-2 to TRBJ2-5; 9 nucleotides align to TRBD1. The specimen was peripheral blood. The CDR3 protein is CASSSLWDRDQETQYF. In DNA, the CDR3 is TGTGCCAGCAGCTCCCTATGGGACAGGGACCAAGAGACCCAGTACTTC.